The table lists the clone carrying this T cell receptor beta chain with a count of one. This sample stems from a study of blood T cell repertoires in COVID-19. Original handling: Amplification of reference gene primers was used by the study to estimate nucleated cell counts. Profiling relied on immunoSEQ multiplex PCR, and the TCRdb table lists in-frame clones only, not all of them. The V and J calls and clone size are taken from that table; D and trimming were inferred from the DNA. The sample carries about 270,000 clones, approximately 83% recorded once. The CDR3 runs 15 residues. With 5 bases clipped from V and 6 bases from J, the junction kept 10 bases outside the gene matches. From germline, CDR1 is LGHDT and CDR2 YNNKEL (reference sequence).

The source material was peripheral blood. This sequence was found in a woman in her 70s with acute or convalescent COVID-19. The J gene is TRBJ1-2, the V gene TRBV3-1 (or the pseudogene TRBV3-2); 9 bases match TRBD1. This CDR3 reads CASSEQGAPRDGYTF. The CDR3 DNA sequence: TGTGCCAGCAGCGAACAGGGGGCGCCAAGGGATGGCTACACCTTC.